The 28 T cell receptor beta chains below were found in one sample sequenced in a study of Ad26.COV2.S vaccination and SARS-CoV-2 variants. Sequenced by immunoSEQ multiplex PCR; TCRdb stores in-frame clones only, minus some. There are roughly 700,000 clones in the sample; 70% to 90% occur only once, and about 1.5% lies in the top ten. Treatment: over 15 received Ad26.COV2.S at low or high dose, single or two shots; 5 received placebo; per-sample allocation not given. Sampling happened 63 days after the first vaccine or placebo injection. The sample in question was peripheral blood, obtained in a trial of Ad26.COV2.S vaccine versus placebo. The receptors here all came from a person aged 18-60 years who received the Ad26.COV2.S COVID-19 vaccine or a placebo.

Here the CDR3 reads CASRIPGTGIGYTF. For the CDR3, the DNA is TGTGCCAGTAGGATCCCCGGGACAGGGATTGGCTACACCTTC. This chain joins TRBV19 and TRBJ1-2; 9 nucleotides match TRBD1. Germline assignment: CDR1 LNHDA and CDR2 SQIVND (reference sequence). The CDR3 has 14 amino acids. After removal of 6 bases from V and 7 bases from J, the junction contained 9 bases not matched to a gene. Full variable domain (outside the CDR3, taken from reference TRBV19 and TRBJ1-2): DGGITQSPKYLFRKEGQNVTLSCEQNLNHDAMYWYRQDPGQGLRLIYYSQIVNDFQKGDIAEGYSVSREKKESFPLTVTSAQKNPTAFYLCASRIPGTGIGYTFGSGTRLTVV.

This chain uses TRBV19 with TRBJ2-7, with D possibly matching TRBD1 (5 bases). CDR1 is LNHDA, CDR2 SQIVND, per germline (reference sequence). Trimming shortened V by 4 bases and J by 6 bases, and 13 bases separated the two germline ends. The CDR3 loop spans 13 amino acids. CDR3 nucleotide sequence: TGTGCCAGTAGTACCCAACCTGACAGCGAGCAGTACTTC. It is translated as CASSTQPDSEQYF.

The chain is built from TRBV12-3 or TRBV12-4 and TRBJ1-2, with D uncertain. The CDR3 is 11 amino acids. The ends were cut back, 1 base at V and 6 bases at J, with 3 bases in the middle. CDR3 sequence reads: CASSLGHGYTF. CDR3 bases: TGTGCCAGCAGTTTAGGGCATGGCTACACCTTC.

This chain joins TRBV3-1 (or the pseudogene TRBV3-2) and TRBJ1-2; no definite D call. Trimming removed 5 bases at V and 4 bases at J, with 14 bases between. The CDR3 is 14 residues long. Looked up from germline, CDR1 is LGHDT and CDR2 is YNNKEL (reference sequence). Here the CDR3 DNA reads TGTGCCAGCAGCAACAGACCCTTGGGCTATGGCTACACCTTC. The encoded protein is CASSNRPLGYGYTF.

The J gene is TRBJ2-3, the V gene TRBV5-4; a weak D match, TRBD2 (6 bases). The length of the CDR3 is 15 residues. Germline V gene data show CDR1 as SGHNT and CDR2 as YYREEE (reference sequence). V lost 3 bases to trimming and J lost 4 bases, with 15 bases between them. Here the CDR3 reads CASSSPGLEADTQYF. The CDR3 region has the DNA TGTGCCAGCAGCTCACCGGGACTTGAAGCAGATACGCAGTATTTT.

The chain joins TRBV3-1 (or the pseudogene TRBV3-2) to TRBJ1-5, with D tentatively TRBD1 (6 bases). Germline-derived CDR1 and CDR2 are LGHDT and YNNKEL (reference sequence). V lost 4 bases and J lost 3, with 10 bases in between. The CDR3 has 14 amino acids. The CDR3 coding sequence is TGTGCCAGCAGCCCCAGGGGTACCAATCAGCCCCAGCATTTT. It encodes CASSPRGTNQPQHF.

Turning to this clone: Other DNA sequences in this sample translate to the same CDR3. V and J are TRBV18 and TRBJ2-7; no firm D call. The germline gives CDR1 KGHSH, CDR2 LQKENI. V dropped 0 bases and J dropped 2 bases, with 8 bases sitting between them. The CDR3 runs 14 residues. The CDR3 nucleotides are TGTGCCAGCTCACCACCGTCAGGACCCTACGAGCAGTACTTC. Translation gives CASSPPSGPYEQYF.

This chain connects TRBV6-2 or TRBV6-3 to TRBJ1-5; D remains unclear. Germline CDR1 MNHEY, CDR2 SVGEGT. Between the trimmed V and J ends, which lost 3 bases and 0 bases, there was a span of 12 bases. There are 16 residues in the CDR3. The CDR3 loop reads CASSYWVLNSNQPQHF. The CDR3 DNA reads as TGTGCCAGCAGTTATTGGGTCCTAAATAGCAATCAGCCCCAGCATTTT.

This chain uses TRBV15 with TRBJ1-2; D unresolved. Between the trimmed V and J ends, which lost 3 bases and 4 bases, there was a span of 9 bases. Germline V gives CDR1 LNHNV, CDR2 YYDKDF (reference sequence). The CDR3 is 13 residues long. The CDR3 is CATSSFNVYGYTF. The CDR3 region has the DNA TGTGCCACCAGCAGCTTTAATGTCTATGGCTACACCTTC.

The chain couples TRBV29-1 to TRBJ2-6; TRBD1 is a possible D gene (5 bases). The CDR3 totals 14 residues. Trimming left V 4 bases short and J 2 bases short, with 9 bases between. In germline, CDR1 is SQVTM, CDR2 ANQGSEA. CDR3 sequence (DNA): TGCAGCGTTGCAGGGTGGGCTGGGGCCAACGTCCTGACTTTC. As protein: CSVAGWAGANVLTF.

The CDR3 here is CASSSYDSGQGDSPLHF. The CDR3 bases are TGTGCCAGCAGCTCCTACGACTCCGGACAGGGCGATTCACCCCTCCACTTT. The V call is TRBV7-8, the J call TRBJ1-6, with TRBD1 matching 8 bases. Looked up from germline, CDR1 is SGHVS and CDR2 is FQNEAQ. The CDR3 totals 17 residues. J was trimmed by 8 bases and V by 4 bases; bases with no gene match: 13.

The chain links TRBV7-8 to TRBJ1-1, with 9 bases that match TRBD1. The CDR3 loop spans 13 amino acids. Germline V gene lookup returns CDR1 SGHVS and CDR2 FQNEAQ. V lost 4 bases to trimming and J lost 8 bases; unmatched junction nucleotides: 5. The CDR3 coding sequence is TGTGCCAGCAGCTCGAGACAGGGGGGGGAAGCTTTCTTT. It specifies CASSSRQGGEAFF.

The V and J genes are TRBV30 and TRBJ1-3; the D is unclear. The CDR3 length is 14 residues. The germline V and J ends were trimmed by 4 bases and 0 bases, with 10 bases remaining between them. In germline, CDR1 is GTSNPN, CDR2 SVGIG (reference sequence). The CDR3 DNA reads as TGTGCCTGGAACCCTCGCGGCTCTGGAAACACCATATATTTT. Protein: CAWNPRGSGNTIYF.

The chain uses TRBV14 and TRBJ1-3; D is uncertain. This CDR3 region has 14 residues. Trimming took off 4 bases at V and 9 bases at J, with 16 bases between the two ends. From germline, CDR1 is SGHDN and CDR2 FVKESK. Written as DNA, the CDR3 is TGTGCCAGCAGCCCCCAGCAGCCCCGGAGCACCATATATTTT. Amino acids: CASSPQQPRSTIYF.

V gene TRBV27 combines with J gene TRBJ1-2; tentatively, D is TRBD1 (5 bases). There are 15 residues in the CDR3. Germline V gene sequence: CDR1 MNHEY, CDR2 SMNVEV (reference sequence). V lost 6 bases, J lost 4 bases, and 18 bases lay in between. The CDR3 here is CASRPRTGLLYGYTF. The CDR3 DNA follows: TGTGCCAGCAGACCAAGGACGGGACTCCTCTATGGCTACACCTTC.

The chain links TRBV4-2 to TRBJ2-2; tentative D call: TRBD2 (6 bases). Germline V lookup: CDR1 LGHNA, CDR2 YNFKEQ. V was trimmed by 0 bases and J by 1 base, leaving 6 bases between them. The CDR3 contains 15 residues. The chain's CDR3 is CASSQEGLNTGELFF. The DNA for the CDR3 is TGTGCCAGCAGCCAAGAGGGACTGAACACCGGGGAGCTGTTTTTT.

The V and J genes are TRBV2 and TRBJ2-5; D is unclear. V was clipped by 1 base and J by 0 bases, with 6 bases between them. The V gene's germline CDR1 is SNHLY and CDR2 FYNNEI. The CDR3 loop spans 14 amino acids. Here the CDR3 reads CASSEDGYQETQYF. CDR3 coding DNA: TGTGCCAGCAGTGAAGACGGGTACCAAGAGACCCAGTACTTC.

The gene calls are TRBV7-9 and TRBJ2-2; D not certain. Germline V gene data show CDR1 as SEHNR and CDR2 as FQNEAQ (reference sequence). This CDR3 has 13 residues. V was clipped by 3 bases and J by 7 bases, with 9 bases between them. The CDR3, as DNA: TGTGCCAGCAGCTTCCTTAAGATCGGGGAGCTGTTTTTT. This translates into CASSFLKIGELFF.

Here the CDR3 DNA reads TGTGCCAGCAGTGACAAGTGGGAGGGCTGTACCGGGGAGCTGTTTTTT. It specifies CASSDKWEGCTGELFF. This sequence joins TRBV2 and TRBJ2-2, with 7 bases identical to TRBD2. The germline V gene encodes CDR1 SNHLY and CDR2 FYNNEI. This CDR3 comprises 16 residues. V trimming: 3 bases; J trimming: 5 bases; junction bases outside the gene matches: 9.

This clone was seen just once. The V and J genes are TRBV19 and TRBJ1-1; D gene ambiguous. The ends were cut back, 2 bases at V and 1 base at J, with 5 bases in the middle. This CDR3 contains 13 residues. CDR1 LNHDA and CDR2 SQIVND come from the germline V gene (reference sequence). The CDR3 loop reads CASSIRQNTEAFF. CDR3 coding DNA: TGTGCCAGTAGTATAAGGCAGAACACTGAAGCTTTCTTT.

This chain uses TRBV3-1 (or the pseudogene TRBV3-2) with TRBJ2-1; 7 nucleotides line up with TRBD2. The CDR3 is 16 residues long. Germline values: CDR1 LGHDT, CDR2 YNNKEL (reference sequence). J was trimmed by 4 bases and V by 1 base; bases with no gene match: 7. CDR3 bases: TGTGCCAGCAGCCAAGGTCTCAGCGGGGTATACAATGAGCAGTTCTTC. Translation: CASSQGLSGVYNEQFF.

The chain has TRBV7-2 and TRBJ2-7; D gene unclear. CDR3 length equals 12 residues. Trimming pared 8 bases from V and 0 bases from J, leaving 8 bases between. The germline CDR1 and CDR2 sequences are SGHTA and FQGNSA. The CDR3 DNA reads as TGTGCCAGCGAAGCATACTCCTACGAGCAGTACTTC. Translation: CASEAYSYEQYF.

The chain combines TRBV6-2 or TRBV6-3 with TRBJ1-2; 8 nucleotides align to TRBD1. V lost 5 bases, J lost 7 bases, and 9 bases stayed unmatched. The germline gives CDR1 MNHEY, CDR2 SVGEGT. The CDR3 spans 14 residues. The CDR3 loop reads CASSRTGKGPGYTF. CDR3 nucleotides: TGTGCCAGCAGTCGGACAGGGAAAGGCCCTGGCTACACCTTC.

This sequence joins TRBV29-1 and TRBJ2-2, with D hard to call. Trimming took 5 bases from V and 2 from J, leaving 12 bases between them. CDR1 and CDR2 (germline): SQVTM, ANQGSEA. The CDR3 is made up of 14 amino acids. Here the CDR3 reads CSVRAVVNTGELFF. The CDR3 nucleotides read TGCAGCGTTCGGGCGGTAGTTAACACCGGGGAGCTGTTTTTT.

This clone has a single count. CDR3 nucleotides: TGTGCCAGTAGTATACAGGGATACGGTGAAGCTTTCTTT. It specifies CASSIQGYGEAFF. V is TRBV19 and J is TRBJ1-1, with a tentative D call TRBD1 (5 bases). This CDR3 has 13 amino acids. Per the germline V gene, CDR1 is LNHDA and CDR2 is SQIVND (reference sequence). Trimming took 2 bases from V and 7 from J, leaving 11 bases between them.

This chain connects TRBV6-2 or TRBV6-3 to TRBJ1-2; possible D gene TRBD1, 5 bases. The V end lost 5 bases, the J end lost 1 base, and 8 bases lay between the germline ends. The CDR3 consists of 13 residues. CDR1 MNHEY and CDR2 SVGEGT come from the germline V gene. The CDR3 protein is CASSPGRNYGYTF. The CDR3 DNA reads TGTGCCAGCAGTCCGGGACGTAACTATGGCTACACCTTC.

About this clone itself: Other DNA sequences in this sample translate to the same CDR3. V usage is TRBV20-1 and J usage is TRBJ2-7; TRBD1 might be the D (6 bases). Trimming took off 5 bases at V and 3 bases at J, with 8 bases between the two ends. Germline CDR1 is DFQATT and CDR2 is SNEGSKA (reference sequence). The CDR3 spans 11 residues. The CDR3 region is CSALDSYEQYF. In nucleotides, the CDR3 is TGCAGTGCTCTGGACAGCTACGAGCAGTACTTC.

The J gene is TRBJ2-7, the V gene TRBV3-1 (or the pseudogene TRBV3-2), with 12 bases that match TRBD1. CDR1 and CDR2 from the germline V gene are LGHDT and YNNKEL (reference sequence). The CDR3 sequence is 16 residues long. Trimming took 0 bases from V and 6 from J; bases not matched to a gene: 6. The CDR3 nucleotides read TGTGCCAGCAGCCAAGAGTCCGGGACAGGGGGCCTCGAGCAGTACTTC. Protein: CASSQESGTGGLEQYF.